Each of the 4 T cell receptor beta chains below was sequenced from the same sample in a study of identical twins. One entry per CDR3 protein results from TCRdb running MiXCR on the 5' RACE reads. Altogether about 530,000 distinct CDR3 sequences are present, roughly 15% being singletons, with the ten largest covering roughly 0.43%. The same sample was also used in a study of yellow fever vaccine responses in identical twins.

Sequenced sample: CD4+ T cells sorted from blood. Receptors were obtained from a woman between 18 and 30 years old in good health.

This clonotype turned up a few times. V usage is TRBV12-3 or TRBV12-4 and J usage is TRBJ2-3; 12 bases match TRBD2. The V gene end was trimmed by 6 bases and the J gene end by 0 bases; junction bases not matched to a gene: 4. This CDR3 is 16 amino acids long. CDR3 bases: TGTGCCAGCAGGACGACTAGCGGGAGTAGCACAGATACGCAGTATTTT. Protein sequence: CASRTTSGSSTDTQYF.

The table lists this clonotype with a few counts. This chain joins TRBV5-1 and TRBJ2-1, with 7 bases fitting TRBD1. There are 17 residues in the CDR3. The junction had 10 bases not matched to a gene; V was cut back by 4 bases and J by 0 bases. Germline CDR1 reads SGHRS; CDR2 reads YFSETQ. CDR3 sequence reads: CASSRQGRISSYNEQFF. In nucleotides, the CDR3 is TGCGCCAGCAGCCGACAGGGTAGAATAAGCTCCTACAATGAGCAGTTCTTC. Drawing the rest from reference TRBV5-1 and TRBJ2-1, the complete variable domain is KAGVTQTPRYLIKTRGQQVTLSCSPISGHRSVSWYQQTPGQGLQFLFEYFSETQRNKGNFPGRFSGRQFSNSRSEMNVSTLELGDSALYLCASSRQGRISSYNEQFFGPGTRLTVL.

The chain uses TRBV5-1 and TRBJ2-3, with a weak D call TRBD1 (6 bases). Trimming cost V 4 bases and J 9 bases, with 18 bases left between them. Germline V gene lookup returns CDR1 SGHRS and CDR2 YFSETQ. This CDR3 spans 14 amino acids. This CDR3 is CASSPPQGTKTQYF. The CDR3 DNA reads TGCGCCAGCAGCCCTCCACAGGGAACTAAGACGCAGTATTTT.

The rearrangement uses TRBV6-4 and TRBJ2-5; TRBD1 might be the D (5 bases). The CDR3 is 13 amino acids. V dropped 10 bases and J dropped 0 bases, with 12 bases sitting between them. Germline CDR1 reads MRHNA; CDR2 reads SNTAGT. CDR3 loop: CANEQEHQETQYF. CDR3 bases: TGTGCCAACGAACAGGAGCACCAAGAGACCCAGTACTTC.